This passage covers 8 T cell receptor beta chains from one sample sequenced in a study of blood T cell repertoires in COVID-19. The protocol was immunoSEQ multiplex PCR, while the TCRdb copy is restricted to in-frame clones and leaves out a portion. Counted here are approximately 50,000 clones, 90% occurring once; the ten biggest clones make up around 3.6%. The sample comprised peripheral blood. These receptors came from a human donor in a cohort sampled during active COVID-19.

This clone was counted a single time. The chain carries TRBV5-1 and TRBJ1-1; a weak D match, TRBD1 (5 bases). Germline assignment: CDR1 SGHRS and CDR2 YFSETQ. V gave up 6 bases and J gave up 4 bases, with 16 bases separating them. This CDR3 has 14 amino acids. CDR3 protein: CASTNFRGSTEAFF. The CDR3 bases are TGCGCCAGCACCAACTTTAGGGGTAGCACTGAAGCTTTCTTT.

The chain links TRBV4-1 to TRBJ2-1; 9 bases align to TRBD2. The CDR3 has 16 amino acids. With V trimmed by 1 base and J by 4 bases, 5 bases remained unmatched. CDR1 MGHRA and CDR2 YSYEKL come from the germline V gene. CDR3 coding DNA: TGCGCCAGCAGCCAAGCTTGGCTAGCGGGATACAATGAGCAGTTCTTC. As protein: CASSQAWLAGYNEQFF.

The chain couples TRBV7-9 to TRBJ2-5; 9 bases align to TRBD2. This CDR3 contains 17 residues. Germline CDR1 is SEHNR and CDR2 is FQNEAQ (reference sequence). The V and J ends lost 5 bases and 2 bases, in that order; junction bases with no gene match: 12. CDR3 amino acids: CASSLRLAVLAQETQYF. CDR3 DNA sequence: TGTGCCAGCAGCCTCAGACTAGCGGTGTTGGCTCAAGAGACCCAGTACTTC.

The CDR3 loop is CASSLGLAGAGNEQFF. CDR3 DNA sequence: TGTGCCAGCAGCTTGGGGCTAGCGGGAGCAGGCAATGAGCAGTTCTTC. V is TRBV5-6 and J is TRBJ2-1; the match to TRBD2 covers 10 bases. The germline V gene encodes CDR1 SGHDT and CDR2 YYEEEE. V trimming: 0 bases; J trimming: 6 bases; junction bases outside the gene matches: 6. This CDR3 spans 16 amino acids. The variable domain in full, completed from reference TRBV5-6 and TRBJ2-1, reads DAGVTQSPTHLIKTRGQQVTLRCSPKSGHDTVSWYQQALGQGPQFIFQYYEEEERQRGNFPDRFSGHQFPNYSSELNVNALLLGDSALYLCASSLGLAGAGNEQFFGPGTRLTVL.

The chain employs TRBV29-1 and TRBJ2-4; D is possibly TRBD1 (6 bases). The germline V and J ends were trimmed by 1 base and 5 bases, with 15 bases remaining between them. This CDR3 is 15 amino acids long. Germline lookup yields CDR1 SQVTM and CDR2 ANQGSEA. CDR3 sequence: CSVEGTEIEENIQYF. The CDR3 DNA reads TGCAGCGTTGAAGGGACAGAGATTGAGGAAAACATTCAGTACTTC.

This clone was observed a single time. The genes are TRBV19 and TRBJ1-2; no definite D call. The CDR3 has 13 residues. CDR1 and CDR2 from the germline V gene are LNHDA and SQIVND (reference sequence). The germline V and J ends were trimmed by 5 bases and 7 bases, with 14 bases remaining between them. The CDR3 nucleotides are TGTGCCAGTAGTCCAGGTAGGAAGGCTGGCTACACCTTC. Translation: CASSPGRKAGYTF.

The V and J genes are TRBV30 and TRBJ1-2; 7 nucleotides line up with TRBD1. The CDR3 extends over 21 amino acids. Unmatched junction bases numbered 22, after V lost 0 bases and J lost 0 bases. Germline V CDR1 and CDR2: GTSNPN, SVGIG (reference sequence). DNA of the CDR3: TGTGCCTGGAGTGTACTTCCAGAACTCCCCCTAAACAGGGGACCTAACTATGGCTACACCTTC. Protein: CAWSVLPELPLNRGPNYGYTF.

The chain employs TRBV3-1 (or the pseudogene TRBV3-2) and TRBJ2-7; no reliable D call. The germline V gene encodes CDR1 LGHDT and CDR2 YNNKEL (reference sequence). There are 15 residues in the CDR3. Between the trimmed V and J ends, which lost 5 bases and 2 bases, there was a span of 16 bases. Written as DNA, the CDR3 is TGTGCCAGCAGCGAGAAAGTACTCAACCCCTACGAGCAGTACTTC. Translation gives CASSEKVLNPYEQYF.